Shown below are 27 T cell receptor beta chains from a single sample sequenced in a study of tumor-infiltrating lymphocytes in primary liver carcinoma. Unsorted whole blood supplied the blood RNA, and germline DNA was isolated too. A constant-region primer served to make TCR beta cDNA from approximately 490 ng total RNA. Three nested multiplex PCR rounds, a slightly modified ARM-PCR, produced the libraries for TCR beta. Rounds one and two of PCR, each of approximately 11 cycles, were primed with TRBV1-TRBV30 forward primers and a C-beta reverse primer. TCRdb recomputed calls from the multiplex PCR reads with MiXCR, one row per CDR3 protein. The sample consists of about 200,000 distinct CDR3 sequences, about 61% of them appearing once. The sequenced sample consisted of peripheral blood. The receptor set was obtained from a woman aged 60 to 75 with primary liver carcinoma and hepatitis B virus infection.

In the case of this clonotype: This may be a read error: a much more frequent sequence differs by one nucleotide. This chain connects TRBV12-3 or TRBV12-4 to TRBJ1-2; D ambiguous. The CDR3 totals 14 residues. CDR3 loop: CASSLTVARNGDTF. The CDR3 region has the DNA TGTGCCAGCAGTTTAACGGTGGCCCGAAATGGCGACACCTTC.

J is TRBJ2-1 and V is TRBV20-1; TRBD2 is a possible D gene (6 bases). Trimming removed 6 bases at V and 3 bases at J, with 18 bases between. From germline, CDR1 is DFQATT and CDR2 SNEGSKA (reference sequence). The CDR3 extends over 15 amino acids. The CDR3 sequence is CSARTIGTYYNEQFF. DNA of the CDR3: TGCAGTGCAAGGACTATCGGGACCTACTACAATGAGCAGTTCTTC.

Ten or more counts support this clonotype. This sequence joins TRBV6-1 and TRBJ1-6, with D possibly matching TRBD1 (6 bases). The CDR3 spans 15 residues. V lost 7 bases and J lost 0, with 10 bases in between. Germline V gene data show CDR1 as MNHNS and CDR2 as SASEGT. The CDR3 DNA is TGTGCCAGCAAAGACAGGAGCTCCTATAATTCACCCCTCCACTTT. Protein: CASKDRSSYNSPLHF.

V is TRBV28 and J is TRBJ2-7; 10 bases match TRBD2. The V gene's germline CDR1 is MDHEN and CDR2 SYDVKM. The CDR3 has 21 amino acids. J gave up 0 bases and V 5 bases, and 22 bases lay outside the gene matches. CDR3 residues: CASSLGRSGTSVSLSSYEQYF. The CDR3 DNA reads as TGTGCCAGCAGTCTAGGTCGAAGCGGGACTAGCGTGTCACTGAGCTCCTACGAGCAGTACTTC. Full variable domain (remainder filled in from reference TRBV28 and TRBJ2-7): DVKVTQSSRYLVKRTGEKVFLECVQDMDHENMFWYRQDPGLGLRLIYFSYDVKMKEKGDIPEGYSVSREKKERFSLILESASTNQTSMYLCASSLGRSGTSVSLSSYEQYFGPGTRLTVT.

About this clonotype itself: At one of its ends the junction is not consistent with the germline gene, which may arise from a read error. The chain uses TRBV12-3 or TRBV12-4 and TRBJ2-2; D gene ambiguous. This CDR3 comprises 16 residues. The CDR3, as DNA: TGTGCCAGCAGTTCCCCCTCAGGAGTGAACGCCGGGGAGCTGTTTTTT. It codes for CASSSPSGVNAGELFF.

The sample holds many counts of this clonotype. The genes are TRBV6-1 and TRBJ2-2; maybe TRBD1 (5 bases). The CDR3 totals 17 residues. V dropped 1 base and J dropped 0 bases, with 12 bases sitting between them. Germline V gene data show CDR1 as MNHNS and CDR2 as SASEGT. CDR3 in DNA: TGTGCCAGCAGTGAAGTCTGGGGCAATGCGAACACCGGGGAGCTGTTTTTT. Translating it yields CASSEVWGNANTGELFF.

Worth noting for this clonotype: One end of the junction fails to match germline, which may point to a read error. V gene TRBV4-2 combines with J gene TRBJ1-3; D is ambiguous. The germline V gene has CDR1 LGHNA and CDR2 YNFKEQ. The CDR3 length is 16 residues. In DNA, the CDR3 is TGTGCCAGCAGTCAAGCCTGGGCAGACTCTGGAAAAACCATATATTTT. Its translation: CASSQAWADSGKTIYF.

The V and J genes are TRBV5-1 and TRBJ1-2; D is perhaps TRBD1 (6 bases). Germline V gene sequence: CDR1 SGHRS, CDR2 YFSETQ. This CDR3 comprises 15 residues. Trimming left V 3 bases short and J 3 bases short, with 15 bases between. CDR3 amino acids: CASSSGTSRDYGYTF. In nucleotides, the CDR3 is TGCGCCAGCAGCTCGGGGACAAGCCGAGACTATGGCTACACCTTC.

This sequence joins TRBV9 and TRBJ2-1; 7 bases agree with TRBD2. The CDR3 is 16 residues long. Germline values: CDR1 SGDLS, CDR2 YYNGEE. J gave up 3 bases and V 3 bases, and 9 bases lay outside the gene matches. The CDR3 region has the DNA TGTGCCAGCAGCGCTAAACCTAGCGGCGGCTACAATGAGCAGTTCTTC. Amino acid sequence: CASSAKPSGGYNEQFF.

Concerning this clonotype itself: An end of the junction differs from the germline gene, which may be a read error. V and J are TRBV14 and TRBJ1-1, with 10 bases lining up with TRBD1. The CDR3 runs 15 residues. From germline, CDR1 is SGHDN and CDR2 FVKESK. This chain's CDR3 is CVSSHLDRGFTEAFF. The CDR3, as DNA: TGTGTCAGCAGCCACTTGGACAGGGGGTTCACTGAAGCTTTCTTT.

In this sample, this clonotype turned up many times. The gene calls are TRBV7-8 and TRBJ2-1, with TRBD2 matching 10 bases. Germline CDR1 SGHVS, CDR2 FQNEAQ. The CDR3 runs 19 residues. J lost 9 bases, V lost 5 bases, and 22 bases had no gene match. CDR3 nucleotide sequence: TGTGCCAGCAGCCCCCCACTAGCGGGACATCTACCCCTCTCTATTGAGCAGTTCTTC. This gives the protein CASSPPLAGHLPLSIEQFF.

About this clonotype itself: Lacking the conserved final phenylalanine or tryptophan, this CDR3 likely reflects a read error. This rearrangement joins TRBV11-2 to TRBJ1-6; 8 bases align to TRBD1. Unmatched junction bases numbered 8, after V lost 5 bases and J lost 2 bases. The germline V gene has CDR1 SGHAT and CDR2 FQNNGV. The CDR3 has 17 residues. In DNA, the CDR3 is TGTGCCAGCAGCATGGGCAGGGGGCACACCTATAATTCACCCCTCCACCTT. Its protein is CASSMGRGHTYNSPLHL.

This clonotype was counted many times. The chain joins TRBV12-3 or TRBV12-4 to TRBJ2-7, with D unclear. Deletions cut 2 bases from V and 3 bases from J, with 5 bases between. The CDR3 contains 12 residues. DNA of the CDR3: TGTGCCAGCAGTTTAAAAGTCTACGAGCAGTACTTC. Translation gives CASSLKVYEQYF.

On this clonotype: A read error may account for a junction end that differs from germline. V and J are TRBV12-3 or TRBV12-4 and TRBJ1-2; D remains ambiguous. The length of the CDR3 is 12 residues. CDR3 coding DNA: TGTGCCAGCAACCTCGCGGGCTATGGGTACACCTTC. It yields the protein CASNLAGYGYTF.

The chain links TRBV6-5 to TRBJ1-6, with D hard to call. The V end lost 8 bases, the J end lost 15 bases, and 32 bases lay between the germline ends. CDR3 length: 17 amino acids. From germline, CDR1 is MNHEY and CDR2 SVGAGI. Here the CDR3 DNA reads TGTGCCAGCGGCCAGAGTGTGGGCGTTGGGGATAATCGACACCTCCACTTT. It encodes CASGQSVGVGDNRHLHF.

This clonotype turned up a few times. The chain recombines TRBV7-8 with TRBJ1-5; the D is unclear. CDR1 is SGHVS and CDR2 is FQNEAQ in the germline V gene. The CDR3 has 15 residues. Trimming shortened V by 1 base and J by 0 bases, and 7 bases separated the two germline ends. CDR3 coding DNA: TGTGCCAGCAGCTTAGTTGGTACTAGCAATCAGCCCCAGCATTTT. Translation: CASSLVGTSNQPQHF.

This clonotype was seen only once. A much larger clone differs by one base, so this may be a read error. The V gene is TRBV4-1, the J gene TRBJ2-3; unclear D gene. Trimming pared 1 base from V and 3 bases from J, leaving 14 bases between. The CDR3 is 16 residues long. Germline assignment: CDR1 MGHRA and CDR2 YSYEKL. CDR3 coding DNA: TGCGCCAGCAGCCAAGGTGGTGTCCCCGGGACAGATACGCAGTATTTT. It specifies CASSQGGVPGTDTQYF.

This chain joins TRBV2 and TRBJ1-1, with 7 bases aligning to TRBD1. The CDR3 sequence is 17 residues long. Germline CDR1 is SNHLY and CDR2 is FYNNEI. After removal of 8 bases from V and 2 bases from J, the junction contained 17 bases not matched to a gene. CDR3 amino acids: CASEYPGDRRENTEAFF. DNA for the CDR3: TGTGCCAGCGAATACCCCGGGGACAGACGAGAAAACACTGAAGCTTTCTTT.

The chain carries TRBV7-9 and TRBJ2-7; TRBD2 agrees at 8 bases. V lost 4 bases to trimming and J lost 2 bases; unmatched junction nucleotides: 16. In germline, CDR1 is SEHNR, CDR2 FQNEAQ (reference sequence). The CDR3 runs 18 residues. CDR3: CASSSLSRTSRGAYEQYF. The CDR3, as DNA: TGTGCCAGCAGCTCTCTCTCCCGGACTAGCCGAGGTGCCTACGAGCAGTACTTC.

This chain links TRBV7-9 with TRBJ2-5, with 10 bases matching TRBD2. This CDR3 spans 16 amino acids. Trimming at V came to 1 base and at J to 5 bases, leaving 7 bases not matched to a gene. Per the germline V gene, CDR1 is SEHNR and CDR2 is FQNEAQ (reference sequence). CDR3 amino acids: CASSLGLAGDRETQYF. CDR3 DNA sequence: TGTGCCAGCAGCTTAGGCCTAGCGGGAGATCGGGAGACCCAGTACTTC.

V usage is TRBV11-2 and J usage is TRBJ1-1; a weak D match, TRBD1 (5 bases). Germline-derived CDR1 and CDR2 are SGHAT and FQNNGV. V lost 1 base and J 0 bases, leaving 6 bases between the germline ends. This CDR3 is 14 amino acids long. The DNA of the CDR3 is TGTGCCAGCAGCTTAGGACAGATGAACACTGAAGCTTTCTTT. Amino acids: CASSLGQMNTEAFF.

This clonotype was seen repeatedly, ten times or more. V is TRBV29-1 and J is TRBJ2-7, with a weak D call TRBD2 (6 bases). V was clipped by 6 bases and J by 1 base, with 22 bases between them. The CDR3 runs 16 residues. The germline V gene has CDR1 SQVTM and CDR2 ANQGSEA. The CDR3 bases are TGCAGCGTCGCCCGGCTGGGGGGACTTGGTTCCTACGAGCAGTACTTC. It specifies CSVARLGGLGSYEQYF.

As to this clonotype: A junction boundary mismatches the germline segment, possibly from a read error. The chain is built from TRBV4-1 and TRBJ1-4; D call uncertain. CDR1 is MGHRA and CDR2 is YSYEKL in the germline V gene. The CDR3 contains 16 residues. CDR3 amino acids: CASRPLRLGTNEKLLF. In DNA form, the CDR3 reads TGCGCCAGCAGACCCCTGCGCCTGGGAACTAATGAAAAACTGCTTTTT.

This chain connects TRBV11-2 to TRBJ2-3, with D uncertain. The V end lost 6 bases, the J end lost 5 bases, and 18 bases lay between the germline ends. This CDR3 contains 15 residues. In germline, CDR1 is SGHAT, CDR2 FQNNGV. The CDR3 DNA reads TGTGCCAGCAGATCGCTCCGGGTGGGCCTAGATACGCAGTATTTT. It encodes CASRSLRVGLDTQYF.

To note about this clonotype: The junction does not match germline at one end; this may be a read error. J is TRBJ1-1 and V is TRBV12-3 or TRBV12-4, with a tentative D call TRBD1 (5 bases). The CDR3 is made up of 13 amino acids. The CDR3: CVSSLNRGTEALF. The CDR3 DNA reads TGTGTTAGCAGTCTGAACCGGGGCACTGAAGCTTTGTTT.

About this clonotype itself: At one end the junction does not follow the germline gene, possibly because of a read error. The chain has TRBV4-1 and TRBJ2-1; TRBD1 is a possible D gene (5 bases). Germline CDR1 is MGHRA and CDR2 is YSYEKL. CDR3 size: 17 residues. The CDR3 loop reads CASSHPRAILIGNEQFF. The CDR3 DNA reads TGCGCTAGCAGCCACCCCAGGGCCATACTAATAGGCAATGAGCAGTTCTTC.

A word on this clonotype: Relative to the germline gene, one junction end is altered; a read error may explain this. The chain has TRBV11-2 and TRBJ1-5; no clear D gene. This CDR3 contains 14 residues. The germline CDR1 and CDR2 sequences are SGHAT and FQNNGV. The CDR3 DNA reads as TGTGTCAGCAGCCATTCGGTTTTGGATGAGCCCCAGCATTTT. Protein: CVSSHSVLDEPQHF. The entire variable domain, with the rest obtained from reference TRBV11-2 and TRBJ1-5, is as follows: EAGVAQSPRYKIIEKRQSVAFWCNPISGHATLYWYQQILGQGPKLLIQFQNNGVVDDSQLPKDRFSAERLKGVDSTLKIQPAKLEDSAVYLCVSSHSVLDEPQHFGDGTRLSIL.